The 19 T cell receptor beta chains in this list originate from one sample, sequenced in a study of CDR3 diversity in severe acne. TCRdb passed the PCR reads through MiXCR, listing each CDR3 protein once. The repertoire holds under 100,000 distinct CDR3 sequences, with roughly half as singletons. Material: blood. The receptors come from a male donor in good health, serving as a control.

The V and J genes are TRBV7-3 and TRBJ1-1, with D possibly matching TRBD1 (6 bases). Trimming removed 5 bases from V and 5 bases from J, with 18 bases in between. The CDR3 is made up of 15 amino acids. From germline, CDR1 is SGHTA and CDR2 FQGTGA. The CDR3 loop is CASSPPRRRGTEAFF. The CDR3 bases are TGTGCCAGCAGCCCACCCCGAAGAAGGGGGACTGAAGCTTTCTTT.

The gene calls are TRBV7-2 and TRBJ2-7; TRBD1 matches at 8 bases. Germline V lookup: CDR1 SGHTA, CDR2 FQGNSA. The CDR3 loop spans 14 amino acids. Trimming at V came to 6 bases and at J to 5 bases, leaving 9 bases not matched to a gene. The CDR3 loop reads CASSFSRGLDEQYF. The CDR3 DNA reads TGTGCCAGCAGTTTCTCCAGGGGGCTAGACGAGCAGTACTTC.

The chain carries TRBV29-1 and TRBJ1-6; D is unresolved. The CDR3 sequence is 12 residues long. Germline loops: CDR1 SQVTM, CDR2 ANQGSEA. V shed 7 bases and J shed 5 bases, with 9 bases lying between them. CDR3 nucleotides: TGCAGCGCACAGAATAATAATTCACCCCTCCACTTT. It codes for CSAQNNNSPLHF.

The V and J genes are TRBV12-3 or TRBV12-4 and TRBJ1-6, with D uncertain. Between the trimmed V and J ends, which lost 5 bases and 19 bases, there was a span of 18 bases. CDR3 length equals 12 residues. The DNA for the CDR3 is TGTGCCAGCAGTCTTAGGAGTACAGATCAACACTTT. Protein: CASSLRSTDQHF.

The chain combines TRBV10-3 with TRBJ1-1, with D unclear. CDR3 size: 12 residues. Germline V gene lookup returns CDR1 ENHRY and CDR2 SYGVKD. CDR3 sequence (DNA): TGTGCTAGAGTGCTTTCAGACACTGAAGCTTTCTTT. Amino acid sequence: CARVLSDTEAFF.

This clonotype was seen many times. The chain links TRBV2 to TRBJ2-6; TRBD1 agrees at 7 bases. Trimming at V came to 7 bases and at J to 0 bases, leaving 6 bases not matched to a gene. Germline values: CDR1 SNHLY, CDR2 FYNNEI. This CDR3 spans 16 amino acids. CDR3 residues: CASTGGQYSGANVLTF. The CDR3 DNA sequence: TGTGCCAGCACTGGGGGACAGTACTCTGGGGCCAACGTCCTGACTTTC.

The chain couples TRBV7-2 to TRBJ2-3; no firm D call. The V end lost 5 bases, the J end lost 0 bases, and 9 bases lay between the germline ends. The V gene's germline CDR1 is SGHTA and CDR2 FQGNSA. This CDR3 region has 14 residues. CDR3 region: CASSPYLSTDTQYF. CDR3 nucleotides: TGTGCCAGCAGCCCCTACCTGAGCACAGATACGCAGTATTTT.

This clonotype was observed at least ten times. The chain couples TRBV2 to TRBJ1-5; D unresolved. V lost 7 bases, J lost 7 bases, and 11 bases lay in between. This CDR3 has 12 amino acids. Germline V gene lookup returns CDR1 SNHLY and CDR2 FYNNEI. CDR3 bases: TGTGCCAGCACCCCAGGAGGACAGCCCCAGCATTTT. It yields the protein CASTPGGQPQHF.

In the case of this clonotype: Mismatch with germline at one junction end may stem from a read error. This chain connects TRBV7-3 to TRBJ2-7; D is perhaps TRBD2 (5 bases). The CDR3 spans 17 residues. Per germline, CDR1 SGHTA and CDR2 FQGTGA. This CDR3 is CAISGRGRTDPSYERHF. CDR3 nucleotides: TGTGCCATCAGTGGGCGAGGTAGAACCGACCCCTCGTACGAGCGGCACTTC. Full variable domain (rest looked up from reference TRBV7-3 and TRBJ2-7): GAGVSQTPSNKVTEKGKYVELRCDPISGHTALYWYRQSLGQGPEFLIYFQGTGAADDSGLPNDRFFAVRPEGSVSTLKIQRTERGDSAVYLCAISGRGRTDPSYERHFGPGTRLTVT.

The chain has TRBV11-3 and TRBJ2-2, with 7 bases that match TRBD2. CDR1 SGHNT and CDR2 YENEEA come from the germline V gene. This CDR3 is built from 15 residues. Trimming at V came to 5 bases and at J to 1 base, leaving 4 bases not matched to a gene. The CDR3 sequence: CASSPSGENTGELFF. As DNA, the CDR3 is TGTGCCAGCAGCCCGAGCGGGGAGAACACCGGGGAGCTGTTTTTT.

In this sample, this clonotype turned up a few times. The chain employs TRBV28 and TRBJ2-1; 8 nucleotides align to TRBD2. The CDR3 consists of 16 residues. V lost 7 bases and J lost 2; bases outside the gene matches: 10. Germline V gene sequence: CDR1 MDHEN, CDR2 SYDVKM. CDR3 sequence (DNA): TGTGCCAGCAACAATATAGCGGGGCACACCTACAATGAGCAGTTCTTC. Its protein is CASNNIAGHTYNEQFF.

The chain carries TRBV19 and TRBJ1-5; TRBD1 aligns across 9 bases. CDR1 and CDR2 from the germline V gene are LNHDA and SQIVND (reference sequence). J lost 6 bases, V lost 6 bases, and 9 bases had no gene match. The CDR3 totals 15 residues. CDR3 in amino acids: CASRRTGDGGQPQHF. The DNA of the CDR3 is TGTGCCAGTAGGAGGACAGGGGATGGTGGTCAGCCCCAGCATTTT.

About this clonotype: Without the conserved terminal phenylalanine or tryptophan, this CDR3 likely stems from a read error. Because the CDR3's place on the DNA is in doubt, the DNA is left out and the CDR3 is given as listed by TCRdb. This sequence joins TRBV5-1 and TRBJ2-5; the D call in the table, TRBD1, was not verified against the DNA. The CDR3 spans 17 residues, counting both ends. The germline CDR1 and CDR2 sequences are SGHRS and YFSETQ. The CDR3 is CASSLYDRGPDGYTFGS.

This clonotype was counted once. One base away lies a much larger clone, so this may be a sequencing read error. The chain links TRBV25-1 to TRBJ1-1; the D is unclear. In germline, CDR1 is MGHDK, CDR2 SYGVNS. The CDR3 runs to 16 residues. This CDR3 reads CASSFVRETMNTEALF. CDR3 coding DNA: TGTGCCAGCAGTTTTGTAAGGGAAACCATGAACACTGAAGCTCTCTTT.

The chain employs TRBV6-5 and TRBJ1-2; a possible D gene is TRBD1 (5 bases). This CDR3 is built from 15 residues. The ends were cut back, 0 bases at V and 3 bases at J, with 11 bases in the middle. The V gene's germline CDR1 is MNHEY and CDR2 SVGAGI. DNA of the CDR3: TGTGCCAGCAGTTACTCGGACATACCATACTATGGCTACACCTTC. Its protein product is CASSYSDIPYYGYTF.

The CDR3 sequence: CATSDLTGRYNEQYF. The CDR3 DNA sequence: TGTGCCACCAGTGATTTGACCGGACGCTACAATGAGCAGTACTTC. The rearrangement links TRBV24-1 to TRBJ2-7, with D hard to call. Germline CDR1 KGHDR, CDR2 SFDVKD. V was pared by 0 bases and J by 7 bases, with 15 bases between. CDR3 length: 15 amino acids.

With regard to this clonotype: This may come from a read error, since a much larger clone is one base off. The chain employs TRBV27 and TRBJ1-6, with 7 bases matching TRBD1. V gave up 4 bases and J gave up 6 bases; unmatched junction bases: 6. The V gene's germline CDR1 is MNHEY and CDR2 SMNVEV (reference sequence). CDR3 size: 15 residues. The CDR3 DNA follows: TGTGCCAGCAGTTCCCCAGACAGGGTTAATTCACCCCTCCACTTT. Translating it yields CASSSPDRVNSPLHF.

This clonotype came up a few times. This chain links TRBV27 with TRBJ2-5; TRBD2 agrees at 9 bases. CDR3 size: 14 residues. Germline-derived CDR1 and CDR2 are MNHEY and SMNVEV (reference sequence). The ends lost 6 bases at V and 5 bases at J; junction bases unmatched: 7. The CDR3 bases are TGTGCCAGCAGGTTTCGCGGGAGGGCGGAGACCCAGTACTTC. This sequence encodes CASRFRGRAETQYF.

This clonotype appeared many times. The chain combines TRBV2 with TRBJ2-5, with D perhaps TRBD2 (6 bases). Germline V gives CDR1 SNHLY, CDR2 FYNNEI. CDR3 length: 12 residues. V gave up 5 bases and J gave up 8 bases, with 12 bases separating them. CDR3: CASSRLALTQYF. In DNA, the CDR3 is TGTGCCAGCAGTAGGCTAGCGCTTACCCAGTACTTC.